The subject of this entry is one TCR beta chain. The record originates from a study of blood T cell repertoires in COVID-19. Study background: COVID-19 samples from acute and convalescent phases originated in the United States, Italy and Spain. Sample material is recorded as cDNA or gDNA derived from T cells, B-cell-depleted T cells, or PBMCs.

Per the original data handling: Estimates of nucleated cell counts were drawn from the amplification of reference gene primers. Sequencing was performed with immunoSEQ multiplex PCR; in TCRdb, only in-frame clones are kept and a portion is missing. V and J calls and clone size are those listed in that table; D and trimming were worked out from the DNA. Of some 100,000 clones in the sample, around 89% were seen once. The CDR3 has 16 amino acids. Germline V lookup: CDR1 LGHNA, CDR2 YNFKEQ. V dropped 4 bases and J dropped 0; count of bases not matched to a gene: 6. Material for sequencing was peripheral blood. This chain joins TRBV4-2 and TRBJ1-2; 9 positions match TRBD1. The origin of this receptor is a human donor with acute or convalescent COVID-19. The donor label of this sample is uncertain. CDR3 in DNA: TGTGCCAGCAGCCCAGGGAGGACAGGGGCTAACTATGGCTACACCTTC. The encoded protein is CASSPGRTGANYGYTF.